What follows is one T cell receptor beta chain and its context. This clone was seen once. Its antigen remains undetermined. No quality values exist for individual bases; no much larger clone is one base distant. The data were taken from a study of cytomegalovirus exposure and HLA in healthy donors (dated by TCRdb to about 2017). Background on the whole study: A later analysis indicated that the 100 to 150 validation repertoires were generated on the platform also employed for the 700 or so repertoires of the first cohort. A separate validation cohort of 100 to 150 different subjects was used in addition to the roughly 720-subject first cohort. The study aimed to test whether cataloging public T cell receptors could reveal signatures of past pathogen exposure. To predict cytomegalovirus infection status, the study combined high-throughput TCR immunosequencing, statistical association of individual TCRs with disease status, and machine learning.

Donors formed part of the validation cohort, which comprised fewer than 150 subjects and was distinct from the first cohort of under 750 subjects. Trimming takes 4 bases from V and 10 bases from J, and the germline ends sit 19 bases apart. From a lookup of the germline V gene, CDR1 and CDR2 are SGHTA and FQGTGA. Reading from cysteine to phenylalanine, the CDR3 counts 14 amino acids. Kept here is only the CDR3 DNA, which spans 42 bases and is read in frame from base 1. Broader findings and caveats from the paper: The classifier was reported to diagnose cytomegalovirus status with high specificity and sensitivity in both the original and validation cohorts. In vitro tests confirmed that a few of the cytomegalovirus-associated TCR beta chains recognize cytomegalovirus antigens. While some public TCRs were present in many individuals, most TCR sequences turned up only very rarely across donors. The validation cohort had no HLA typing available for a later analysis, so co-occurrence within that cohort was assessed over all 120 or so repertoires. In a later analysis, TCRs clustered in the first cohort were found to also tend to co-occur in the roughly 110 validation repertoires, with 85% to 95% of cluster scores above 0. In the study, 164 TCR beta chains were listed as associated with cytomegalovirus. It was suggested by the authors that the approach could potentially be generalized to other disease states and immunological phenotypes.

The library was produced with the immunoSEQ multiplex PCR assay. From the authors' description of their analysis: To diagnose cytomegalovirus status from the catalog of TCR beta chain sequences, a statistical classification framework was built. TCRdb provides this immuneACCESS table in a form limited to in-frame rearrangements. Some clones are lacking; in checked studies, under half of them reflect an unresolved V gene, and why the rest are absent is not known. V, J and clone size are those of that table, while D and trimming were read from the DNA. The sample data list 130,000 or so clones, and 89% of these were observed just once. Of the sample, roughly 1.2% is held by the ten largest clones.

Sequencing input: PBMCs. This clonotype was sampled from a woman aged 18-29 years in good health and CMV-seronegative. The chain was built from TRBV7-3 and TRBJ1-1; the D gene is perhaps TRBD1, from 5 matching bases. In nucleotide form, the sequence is TGTGCCAGCAGCTCGATAAAGAGGGGAGGCAGAGCTTTCTTT. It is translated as CASSSIKRGGRAFF.